The sequence of this T cell receptor (beta chain) was determined in a study of regulatory T cells in long-lasting Graves disease. Across the whole study: More than 5 years of antithyroid drugs with positive TSH receptor antibodies defined persistent Graves' disease.

Whole-study results and caveats: Repertoires from persistent disease leaned toward TRBV28, TRBJ1-2 and TRBJ2-5.

Time point here: persistent/refractory GD, antithyroid drugs over 5 years with positive TRAb. PBMC-extracted RNA yielded the TCR library. EDTA tubes received about 8.2 milliliters of drawn peripheral blood. Trimming removed 5 bases from V and 0 bases from J, with 17 bases in between. The CDR3 is 16 amino acids. Germline-derived CDR1 and CDR2 are SGHAT and FQNNGV. Library construction for TCR beta used iRepertoire HTBI primers and Arm-PCR of CDR3 regions. From the multiplex PCR reads, TCRdb called clonotypes with MiXCR, one entry per CDR3 protein. The data show 360,000 or so distinct CDR3 sequences, with approximately 25% seen just once and under 35% held by the top ten. This clonotype has ten or more counts. The target antigen is unknown.

V and J are TRBV11-2 and TRBJ2-7, with D perhaps matching TRBD2 (6 bases). The material was peripheral blood mononuclear cells (PBMCs), obtained when the disease was refractory, from a patient treated with antithyroid drugs. This TCR derives from a woman aged 40 to 55 with Graves disease. The CDR3 DNA sequence: TGTGCCAGCAGCCTGAGAGGGACTCGGGGCTCCTACGAGCAGTACTTC. This encodes CASSLRGTRGSYEQYF.